One and the same sample provided the 10 T cell receptor beta chains below, sequenced in a study of T cell responses to AZD1222 COVID-19 vaccine. Sequencing used immunoSEQ multiplex PCR; TCRdb keeps in-frame clones, though not all of them. The repertoire consists of 95,000 to 150,000 clones, with over 75% occurring once and the leading ten covering about 10%. The material was peripheral blood, obtained on day 0 of AZD1222 vaccination. The origin of the receptors is an adult in good health.

The gene calls are TRBV3-1 (or the pseudogene TRBV3-2) and TRBJ1-5, with D possibly being TRBD1 (6 bases). Germline V gives CDR1 LGHDT, CDR2 YNNKEL (reference sequence). Trimming left V 2 bases short and J 6 bases short, with 11 bases between. The CDR3 contains 14 residues. The CDR3 DNA sequence: TGTGCCAGCAGCCAAAGGGGGGGGATTCAGCCCCAGCATTTT. Translation: CASSQRGGIQPQHF.

This sequence joins TRBV6-5 and TRBJ2-5; the match to TRBD2 covers 12 bases. The V gene's germline CDR1 is MNHEY and CDR2 SVGAGI. The V segment lost 5 bases and the J segment 7 bases; nucleotides outside the gene matches: 5. The CDR3 contains 14 residues. CDR3 residues: CASSPGTSGLTQYF. DNA for the CDR3: TGTGCCAGCAGTCCCGGGACTAGCGGGTTGACCCAGTACTTC.

The gene calls are TRBV28 and TRBJ1-5, with 7 bases fitting TRBD1. Germline V gene data show CDR1 as MDHEN and CDR2 as SYDVKM. V shed 8 bases, J shed 0 bases, and the junction held 10 bases outside the gene matches. This CDR3 contains 16 residues. CDR3 sequence reads: CASGGQRYYSNQPQHF. CDR3 DNA: TGTGCCAGCGGGGGACAGAGATACTATAGCAATCAGCCCCAGCATTTT.

V is TRBV27 and J is TRBJ1-2, with unresolved D. This CDR3 contains 17 residues. Trimming took 0 bases from V and 4 from J, leaving 18 bases between them. Germline V CDR1 and CDR2: MNHEY, SMNVEV (reference sequence). CDR3 loop: CASSLSWELGQSYGYTF. The CDR3, as DNA: TGTGCCAGCAGTTTATCATGGGAGTTGGGCCAGAGCTATGGCTACACCTTC.

This rearrangement joins TRBV11-2 to TRBJ1-2; D unclear. CDR3 length: 10 amino acids. CDR1 is SGHAT, CDR2 FQNNGV, per germline. Between the trimmed V and J ends, which lost 4 bases and 13 bases, there was a span of 10 bases. The CDR3 region has the DNA TGTGCCAGCAGCTGGGAGGGCGGCACCTTC. Residues: CASSWEGGTF.

This clone appeared a single time. The rearrangement links TRBV28 to TRBJ1-2; 9 positions match TRBD1. Germline CDR1 is MDHEN and CDR2 is SYDVKM. Trimming removed 5 bases from V and 2 bases from J; junction bases left unmatched: 9. The CDR3 totals 16 residues. CDR3 region: CASSIAGTGSNYGYTF. The CDR3 DNA reads TGTGCCAGCAGTATAGCCGGGACAGGGTCGAACTATGGCTACACCTTC.

This chain joins TRBV5-6 and TRBJ2-5; D might be TRBD2 (5 bases). The CDR3 has 14 residues. Germline CDR1 reads SGHDT; CDR2 reads YYEEEE. V lost 4 bases to trimming and J lost 2 bases, with 12 bases between them. The CDR3 nucleotides read TGTGCCAGCAGCGAGGGTTACGGACAAGAGACCCAGTACTTC. Translated, it gives CASSEGYGQETQYF.

This chain uses TRBV7-2 with TRBJ2-7, with 8 nucleotides matching TRBD1. Germline V gene sequence: CDR1 SGHTA, CDR2 FQGNSA. Trimming took 5 bases from V and 0 from J; bases not matched to a gene: 3. CDR3 length: 14 residues. The CDR3 region is CASSVGQVSYEQYF. The CDR3 DNA is TGTGCCAGCAGCGTGGGACAGGTCTCCTACGAGCAGTACTTC.

This clone was counted only a few times. This chain connects TRBV11-2 to TRBJ1-6; a weak D match, TRBD1 (6 bases). Germline assignment: CDR1 SGHAT and CDR2 FQNNGV. Trimming shortened V by 5 bases and J by 7 bases, and 9 bases separated the two germline ends. The CDR3 runs to 13 residues. This chain's CDR3 is CASSPDRNSPLHF. The CDR3 DNA reads as TGTGCCAGCAGCCCGGACAGAAATTCACCCCTCCACTTT.

The table lists this clone with a count of one. This sequence joins TRBV5-6 and TRBJ1-1; 11 nucleotides match TRBD1. The germline V gene has CDR1 SGHDT and CDR2 YYEEEE. V dropped 4 bases and J dropped 4; count of bases not matched to a gene: 12. The CDR3 is made up of 17 amino acids. Here the CDR3 reads CASSPDGTGGFITEAFF. In DNA form, the CDR3 reads TGTGCCAGCAGCCCGGACGGGACAGGGGGATTCATCACTGAAGCTTTCTTT.